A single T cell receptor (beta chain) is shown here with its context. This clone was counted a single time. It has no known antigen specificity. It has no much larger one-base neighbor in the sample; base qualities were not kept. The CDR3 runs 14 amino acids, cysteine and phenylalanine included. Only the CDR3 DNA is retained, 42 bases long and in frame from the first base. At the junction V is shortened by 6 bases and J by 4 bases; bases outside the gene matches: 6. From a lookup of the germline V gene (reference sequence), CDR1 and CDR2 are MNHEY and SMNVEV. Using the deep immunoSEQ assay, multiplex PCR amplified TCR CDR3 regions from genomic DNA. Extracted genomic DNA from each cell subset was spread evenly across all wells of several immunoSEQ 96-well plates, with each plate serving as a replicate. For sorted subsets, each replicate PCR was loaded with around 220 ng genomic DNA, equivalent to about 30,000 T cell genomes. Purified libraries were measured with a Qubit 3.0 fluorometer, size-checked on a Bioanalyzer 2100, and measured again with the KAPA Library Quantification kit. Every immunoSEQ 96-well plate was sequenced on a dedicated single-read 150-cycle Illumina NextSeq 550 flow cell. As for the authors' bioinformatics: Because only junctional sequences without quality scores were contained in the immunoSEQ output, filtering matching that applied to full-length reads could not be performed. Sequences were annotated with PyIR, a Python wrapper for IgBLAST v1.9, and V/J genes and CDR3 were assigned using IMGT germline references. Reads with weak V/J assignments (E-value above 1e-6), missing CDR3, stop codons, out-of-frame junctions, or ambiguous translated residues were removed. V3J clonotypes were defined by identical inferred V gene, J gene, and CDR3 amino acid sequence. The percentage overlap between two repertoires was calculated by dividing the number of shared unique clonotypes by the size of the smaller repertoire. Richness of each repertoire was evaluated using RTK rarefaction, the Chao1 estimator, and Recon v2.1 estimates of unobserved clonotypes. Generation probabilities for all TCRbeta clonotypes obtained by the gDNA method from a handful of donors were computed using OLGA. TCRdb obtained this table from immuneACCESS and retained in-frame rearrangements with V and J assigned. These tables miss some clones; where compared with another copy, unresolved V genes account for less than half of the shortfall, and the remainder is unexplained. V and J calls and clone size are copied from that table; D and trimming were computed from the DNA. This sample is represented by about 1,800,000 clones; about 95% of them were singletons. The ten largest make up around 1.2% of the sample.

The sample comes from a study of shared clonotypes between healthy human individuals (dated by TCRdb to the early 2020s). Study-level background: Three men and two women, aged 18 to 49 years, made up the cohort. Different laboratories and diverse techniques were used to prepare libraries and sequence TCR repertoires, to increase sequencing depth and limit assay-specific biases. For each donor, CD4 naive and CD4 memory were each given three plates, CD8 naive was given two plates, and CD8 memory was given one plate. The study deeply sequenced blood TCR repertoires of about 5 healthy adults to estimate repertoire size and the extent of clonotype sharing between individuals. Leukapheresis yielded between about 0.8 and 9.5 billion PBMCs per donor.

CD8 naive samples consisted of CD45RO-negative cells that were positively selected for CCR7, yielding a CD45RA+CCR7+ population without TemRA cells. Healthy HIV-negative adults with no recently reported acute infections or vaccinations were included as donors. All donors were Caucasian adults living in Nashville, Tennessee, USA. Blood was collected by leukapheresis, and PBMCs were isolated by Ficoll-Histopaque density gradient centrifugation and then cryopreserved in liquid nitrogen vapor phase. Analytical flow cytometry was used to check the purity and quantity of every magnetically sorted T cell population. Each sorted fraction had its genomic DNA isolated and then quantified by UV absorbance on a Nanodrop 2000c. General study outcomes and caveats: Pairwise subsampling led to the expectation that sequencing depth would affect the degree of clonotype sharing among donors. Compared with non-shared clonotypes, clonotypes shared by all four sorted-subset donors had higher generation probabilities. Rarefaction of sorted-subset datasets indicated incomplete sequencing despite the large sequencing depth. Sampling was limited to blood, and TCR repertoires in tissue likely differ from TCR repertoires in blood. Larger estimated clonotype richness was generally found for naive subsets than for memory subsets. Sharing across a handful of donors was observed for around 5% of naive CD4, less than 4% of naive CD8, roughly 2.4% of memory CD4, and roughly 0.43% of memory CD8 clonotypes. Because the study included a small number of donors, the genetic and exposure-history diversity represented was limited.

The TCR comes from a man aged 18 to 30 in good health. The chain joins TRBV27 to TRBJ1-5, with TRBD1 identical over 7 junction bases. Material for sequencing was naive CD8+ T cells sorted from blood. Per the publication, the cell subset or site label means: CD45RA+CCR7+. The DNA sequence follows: TGTGCCAGCAGCCTGGGACAGTTTAATCAGCCCCAGCATTTT. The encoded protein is CASSLGQFNQPQHF.